This T cell receptor (beta chain) is drawn from a study of blood T cell repertoires in COVID-19. Overall study context: Samples representing acute and convalescent COVID-19 were sourced from the United States, Italy and Spain. T cells, B-cell-depleted T cells, or PBMCs supplied cDNA or gDNA.

The authors' processing: Amplification of reference gene primers was used by the study to estimate nucleated cell counts. Libraries were prepared by immunoSEQ multiplex PCR; TCRdb keeps only in-frame clonotypes and omits some of them. Clonal size and the V and J genes are those of that table, whereas D and trimming came from the DNA. In the table there are approximately 260,000 clones, about 88% of which are singletons. V lost 2 bases to trimming and J lost 7 bases, with 19 bases between them. The CDR3 totals 16 residues. Germline values: CDR1 MDHEN, CDR2 SYDVKM. Sequenced input: peripheral blood. This receptor was obtained from a woman aged 40 to 49 who had recovered from COVID-19. The V gene is TRBV28, the J gene TRBJ2-3; a weak D match, TRBD2 (6 bases). CDR3 sequence (DNA): TGTGCCAGCAGTTTACCCGGGACTCAATCTCTTAATACGCAGTATTTT. The encoded protein is CASSLPGTQSLNTQYF. The complete variable domain, with remaining parts taken from reference TRBV28 and TRBJ2-3, reads DVKVTQSSRYLVKRTGEKVFLECVQDMDHENMFWYRQDPGLGLRLIYFSYDVKMKEKGDIPEGYSVSREKKERFSLILESASTNQTSMYLCASSLPGTQSLNTQYFGPGTRLTVL.